The rows below give T cell receptor beta chains drawn from one sample of a study of blood T cell repertoires in COVID-19. Profiled with immunoSEQ multiplex PCR; TCRdb holds only in-frame clones, not every one. This table holds approximately 210,000 clones, around four fifths found once. Material: peripheral blood. These receptors originate from a man in his forties or fifties with active or convalescent COVID-19. Both conserved end residues are part of each CDR3. Each record gives: D gene, V gene, clone size, CDR3 length, J gene, CDR3 DNA, CDR3 protein. The D gene is left open where the match is weak. Not all rows give a size; the values are once, few, many and, for expanded clones, a class.

d_call: .
v_call: TRBV6-5
clone_size: .
cdr3_length: 14
j_call: TRBJ1-6
cdr3_nt: TGTGCCAGCGCCTCACAGAGTTATAATTCACCCCTCCACTTT
cdr3_aa: CASASQSYNSPLHF

d_call: .
v_call: TRBV5-1
clone_size: .
cdr3_length: 15
j_call: TRBJ1-3
cdr3_nt: TGCGCCAGCAGCTTTGACAGTAGCTCTGGAAACACCATATATTTT
cdr3_aa: CASSFDSSSGNTIYF

d_call: .
v_call: TRBV6-6
clone_size: .
cdr3_length: 14
j_call: TRBJ1-4
cdr3_nt: TGTGCCAGCAGTTACAGGGGGTCAGGCGAAAAACTGTTTTTT
cdr3_aa: CASSYRGSGEKLFF

d_call: .
v_call: TRBV28
clone_size: .
cdr3_length: 11
j_call: TRBJ2-3
cdr3_nt: TGTGCCAGCAGCATCACAGATACGCAGTATTTT
cdr3_aa: CASSITDTQYF

d_call: .
v_call: TRBV6-2/TRBV6-3
clone_size: .
cdr3_length: 16
j_call: TRBJ2-5
cdr3_nt: TGTGCCAGCAGCCCACGCCTAGGGGTTTCTCAAGAGACCCAGTACTTC
cdr3_aa: CASSPRLGVSQETQYF

d_call: .
v_call: TRBV2
clone_size: .
cdr3_length: 14
j_call: TRBJ1-2
cdr3_nt: TGTGCCAGCAGTGAAGGCACAGTCGGCTATGGCTACACCTTC
cdr3_aa: CASSEGTVGYGYTF

d_call: .
v_call: TRBV5-8
clone_size: .
cdr3_length: 14
j_call: TRBJ1-2
cdr3_nt: TGTGCCAGCAGCACACCGTTCGGGGGCTATGGCTACACCTTC
cdr3_aa: CASSTPFGGYGYTF

d_call: .
v_call: TRBV27
clone_size: many
cdr3_length: 15
j_call: TRBJ2-1
cdr3_nt: TGTGCCAGCAGTTTACAGGGGGGCTCCTACAATGAGCAGTTCTTC
cdr3_aa: CASSLQGGSYNEQFF

d_call: TRBD1
v_call: TRBV2
clone_size: few
cdr3_length: 15
j_call: TRBJ1-5
cdr3_nt: TGTGCCAGCAGGGACGGGACAGGCCGCAATCAGCCCCAGCATTTT
cdr3_aa: CASRDGTGRNQPQHF

d_call: TRBD1
v_call: TRBV7-8
clone_size: .
cdr3_length: 13
j_call: TRBJ1-2
cdr3_nt: TGTGCCAGCAGCTCCCGGGACAGGGATGCCTACACCTTC
cdr3_aa: CASSSRDRDAYTF

d_call: TRBD1
v_call: TRBV7-2
clone_size: .
cdr3_length: 14
j_call: TRBJ2-3
cdr3_nt: TGTGCCAGCAGCCCACAGGGGGTCGGGGATACGCAGTATTTT
cdr3_aa: CASSPQGVGDTQYF

d_call: TRBD1
v_call: TRBV28
clone_size: .
cdr3_length: 14
j_call: TRBJ2-7
cdr3_nt: TGTGCCAGCACCTTTGGGGACAGCCTCTACGAGCAGTACTTC
cdr3_aa: CASTFGDSLYEQYF

d_call: .
v_call: TRBV2
clone_size: once
cdr3_length: 12
j_call: TRBJ2-3
cdr3_nt: TGTGCCAGCAGTGCGGGGGAGAATACGCAGTATTTT
cdr3_aa: CASSAGENTQYF

d_call: .
v_call: TRBV5-6
clone_size: .
cdr3_length: 15
j_call: TRBJ2-7
cdr3_nt: TGTGCCAGCAGCTTGTCCCCCTCCCCCTCCTACGAGCAGTACTTC
cdr3_aa: CASSLSPSPSYEQYF

d_call: .
v_call: TRBV5-5
clone_size: .
cdr3_length: 15
j_call: TRBJ1-4
cdr3_nt: TGTGCCAGCAGCCACTTGGTACAGGGAAATGAAAAACTGTTTTTT
cdr3_aa: CASSHLVQGNEKLFF

d_call: .
v_call: TRBV7-6
clone_size: .
cdr3_length: 16
j_call: TRBJ1-3
cdr3_nt: TGTGCCAGCAGCTTAGCTCAGGCTTCAGCTGGAAACACCATATATTTT
cdr3_aa: CASSLAQASAGNTIYF

d_call: TRBD1
v_call: TRBV6-5
clone_size: .
cdr3_length: 16
j_call: TRBJ1-6
cdr3_nt: TGTGCCAGCAGTTACTCCTTCCTCGGGACAGACTCACCCCTCCACTTT
cdr3_aa: CASSYSFLGTDSPLHF